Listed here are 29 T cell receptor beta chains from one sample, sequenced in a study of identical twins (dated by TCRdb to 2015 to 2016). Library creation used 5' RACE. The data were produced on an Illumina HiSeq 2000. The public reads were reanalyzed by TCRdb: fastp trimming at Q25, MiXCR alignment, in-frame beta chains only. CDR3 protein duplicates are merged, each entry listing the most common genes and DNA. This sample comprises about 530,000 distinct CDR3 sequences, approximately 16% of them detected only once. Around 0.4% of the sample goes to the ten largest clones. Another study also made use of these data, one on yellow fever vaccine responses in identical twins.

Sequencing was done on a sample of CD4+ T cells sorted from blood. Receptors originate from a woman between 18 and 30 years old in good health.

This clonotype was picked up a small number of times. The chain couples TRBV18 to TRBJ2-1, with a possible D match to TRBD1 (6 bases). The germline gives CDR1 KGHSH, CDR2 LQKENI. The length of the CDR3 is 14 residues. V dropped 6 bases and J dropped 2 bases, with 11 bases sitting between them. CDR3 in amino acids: CASSVGAPYNEQFF. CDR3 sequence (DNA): TGTGCCAGCTCGGTGGGGGCCCCCTACAATGAGCAGTTCTTC.

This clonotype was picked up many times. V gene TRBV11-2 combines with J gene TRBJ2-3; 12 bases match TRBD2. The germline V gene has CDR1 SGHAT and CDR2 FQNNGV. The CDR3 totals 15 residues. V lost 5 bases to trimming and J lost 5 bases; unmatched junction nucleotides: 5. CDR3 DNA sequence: TGTGCCAGCAGCCAAGGACTAGCGGGGAGAGATACGCAGTATTTT. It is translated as CASSQGLAGRDTQYF.

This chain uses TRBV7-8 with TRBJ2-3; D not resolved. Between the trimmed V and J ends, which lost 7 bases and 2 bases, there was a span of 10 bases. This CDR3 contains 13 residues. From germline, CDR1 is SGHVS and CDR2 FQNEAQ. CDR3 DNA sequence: TGTGCCAGCAAAAAGGGCGACACAGATACGCAGTATTTT. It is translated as CASKKGDTDTQYF. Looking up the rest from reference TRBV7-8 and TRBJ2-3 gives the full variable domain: GAGVSQSPRYKVAKRGQDVALRCDPISGHVSLFWYQQALGQGPEFLTYFQNEAQLDKSGLPSDRFFAERPEGSVSTLKIQRTQQEDSAVYLCASKKGDTDTQYFGPGTRLTVL.

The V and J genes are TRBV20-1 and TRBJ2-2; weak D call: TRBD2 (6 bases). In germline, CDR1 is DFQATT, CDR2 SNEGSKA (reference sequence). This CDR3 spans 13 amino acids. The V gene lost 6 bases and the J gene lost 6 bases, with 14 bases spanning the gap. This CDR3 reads CSANRLVPGELFF. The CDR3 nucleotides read TGCAGTGCCAATCGACTAGTCCCCGGGGAGCTGTTTTTT.

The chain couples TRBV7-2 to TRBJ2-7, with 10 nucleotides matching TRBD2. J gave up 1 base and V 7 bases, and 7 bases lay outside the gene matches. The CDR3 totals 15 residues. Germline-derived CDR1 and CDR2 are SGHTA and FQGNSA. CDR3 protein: CASTGSGRLSYEQYF. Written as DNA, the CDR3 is TGTGCCAGCACTGGTAGCGGGAGGCTTTCCTACGAGCAGTACTTC.

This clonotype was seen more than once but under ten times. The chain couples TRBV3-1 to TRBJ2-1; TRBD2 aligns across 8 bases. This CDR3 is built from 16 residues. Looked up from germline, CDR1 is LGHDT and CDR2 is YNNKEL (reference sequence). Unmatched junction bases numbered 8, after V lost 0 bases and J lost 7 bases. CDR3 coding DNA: TGTGCCAGCAGCCAAGACCCCAGCGGGAGTTTAAATGAGCAGTTCTTC. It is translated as CASSQDPSGSLNEQFF.

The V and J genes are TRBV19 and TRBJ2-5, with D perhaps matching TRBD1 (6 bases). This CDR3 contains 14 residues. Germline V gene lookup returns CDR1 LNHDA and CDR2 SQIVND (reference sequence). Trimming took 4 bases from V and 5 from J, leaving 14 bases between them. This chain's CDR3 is CASSTLQGRETQYF. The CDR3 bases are TGTGCCAGTAGTACCCTGCAGGGGCGGGAGACCCAGTACTTC. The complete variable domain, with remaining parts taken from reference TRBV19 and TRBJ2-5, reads DGGITQSPKYLFRKEGQNVTLSCEQNLNHDAMYWYRQDPGQGLRLIYYSQIVNDFQKGDIAEGYSVSREKKESFPLTVTSAQKNPTAFYLCASSTLQGRETQYFGPGTRLLVL.

The CDR3 loop reads CASSFPGGSVNEQYF. CDR3 in DNA: TGCGCCAGCAGCTTCCCAGGCGGGAGTGTCAACGAGCAGTACTTC. This chain connects TRBV5-1 to TRBJ2-7; 7 bases are a match to TRBD2. V was pared by 2 bases and J by 5 bases, with 10 bases of the junction left unmatched. There are 15 residues in the CDR3. The germline V gene encodes CDR1 SGHRS and CDR2 YFSETQ.

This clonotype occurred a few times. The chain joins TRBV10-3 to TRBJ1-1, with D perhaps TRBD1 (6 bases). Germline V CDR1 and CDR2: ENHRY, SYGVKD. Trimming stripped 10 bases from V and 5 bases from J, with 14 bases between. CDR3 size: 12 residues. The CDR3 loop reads CATGSGATEAFF. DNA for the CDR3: TGTGCCACAGGTTCGGGGGCGACTGAAGCTTTCTTT.

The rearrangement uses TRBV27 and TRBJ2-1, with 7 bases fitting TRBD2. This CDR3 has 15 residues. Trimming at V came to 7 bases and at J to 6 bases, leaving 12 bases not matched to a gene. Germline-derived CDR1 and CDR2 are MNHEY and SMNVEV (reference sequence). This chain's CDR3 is CASISRTSRVNEQFF. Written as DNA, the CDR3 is TGTGCCAGCATCAGCCGGACTAGTAGGGTCAATGAGCAGTTCTTC.

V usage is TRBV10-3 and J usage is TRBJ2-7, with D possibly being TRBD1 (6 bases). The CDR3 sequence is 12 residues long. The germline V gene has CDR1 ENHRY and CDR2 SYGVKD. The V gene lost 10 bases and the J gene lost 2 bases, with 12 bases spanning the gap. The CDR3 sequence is CATTTGPYEQYF. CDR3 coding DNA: TGTGCCACTACGACAGGTCCCTACGAGCAGTACTTC.

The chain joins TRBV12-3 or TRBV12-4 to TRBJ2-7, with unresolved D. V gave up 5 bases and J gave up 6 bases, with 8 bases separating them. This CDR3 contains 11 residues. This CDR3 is CASSLRTEQYF. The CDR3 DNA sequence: TGTGCCAGCAGTCTCCGAACCGAGCAGTACTTC.

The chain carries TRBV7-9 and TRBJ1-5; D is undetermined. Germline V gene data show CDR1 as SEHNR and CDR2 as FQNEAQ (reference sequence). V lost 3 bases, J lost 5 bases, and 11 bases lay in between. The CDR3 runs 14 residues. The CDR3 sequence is CASSLQGRDQPQHF. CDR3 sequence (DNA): TGTGCCAGCAGCTTGCAAGGGAGGGATCAGCCCCAGCATTTT.

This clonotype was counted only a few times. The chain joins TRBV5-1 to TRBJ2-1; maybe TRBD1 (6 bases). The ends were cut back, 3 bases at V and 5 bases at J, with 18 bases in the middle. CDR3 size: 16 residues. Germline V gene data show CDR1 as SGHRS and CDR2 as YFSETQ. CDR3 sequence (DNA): TGCGCCAGCAGCTCCATACAGGGTCTAATACACAATGAGCAGTTCTTC. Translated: CASSSIQGLIHNEQFF.

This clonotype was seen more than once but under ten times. The CDR3 reads CASSLVASGGVSWIDTQYF. The CDR3 DNA reads TGTGCCAGCAGCTTAGTTGCTAGCGGGGGCGTATCGTGGATAGATACGCAGTATTTT. The V and J genes are TRBV7-8 and TRBJ2-3, with 10 bases identical to TRBD2. V dropped 1 base and J dropped 5; count of bases not matched to a gene: 15. Germline loops: CDR1 SGHVS, CDR2 FQNEAQ. This CDR3 is built from 19 residues. Drawing the rest from reference TRBV7-8 and TRBJ2-3, the complete variable domain is GAGVSQSPRYKVAKRGQDVALRCDPISGHVSLFWYQQALGQGPEFLTYFQNEAQLDKSGLPSDRFFAERPEGSVSTLKIQRTQQEDSAVYLCASSLVASGGVSWIDTQYFGPGTRLTVL.

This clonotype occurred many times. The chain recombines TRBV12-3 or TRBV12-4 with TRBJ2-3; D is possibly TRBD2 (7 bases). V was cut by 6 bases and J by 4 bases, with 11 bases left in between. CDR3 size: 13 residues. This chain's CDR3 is CASRGGPADTQYF. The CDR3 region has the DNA TGTGCCAGCAGGGGGGGGCCCGCAGATACGCAGTATTTT.

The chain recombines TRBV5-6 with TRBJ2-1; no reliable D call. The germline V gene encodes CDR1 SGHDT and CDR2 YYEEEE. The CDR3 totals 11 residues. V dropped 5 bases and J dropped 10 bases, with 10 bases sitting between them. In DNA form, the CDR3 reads TGTGCCAGCAGAACTGCGTTCGAGCAGTTCTTC. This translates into CASRTAFEQFF.

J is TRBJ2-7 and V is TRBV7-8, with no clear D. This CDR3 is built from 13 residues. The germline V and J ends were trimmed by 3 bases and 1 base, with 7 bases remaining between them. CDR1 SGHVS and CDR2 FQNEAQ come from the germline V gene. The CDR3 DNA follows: TGTGCCAGCAGCTTTAGGGTGTCCTACGAGCAGTACGTC. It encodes CASSFRVSYEQYV.

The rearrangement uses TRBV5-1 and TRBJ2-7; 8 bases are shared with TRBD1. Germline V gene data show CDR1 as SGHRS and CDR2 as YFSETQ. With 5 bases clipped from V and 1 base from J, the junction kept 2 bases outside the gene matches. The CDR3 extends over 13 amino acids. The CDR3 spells CASRGQVSYEQYF. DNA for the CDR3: TGCGCCAGCAGGGGACAGGTATCCTACGAGCAGTACTTC. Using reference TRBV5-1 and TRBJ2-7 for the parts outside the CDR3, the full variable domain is KAGVTQTPRYLIKTRGQQVTLSCSPISGHRSVSWYQQTPGQGLQFLFEYFSETQRNKGNFPGRFSGRQFSNSRSEMNVSTLELGDSALYLCASRGQVSYEQYFGPGTRLTVT.

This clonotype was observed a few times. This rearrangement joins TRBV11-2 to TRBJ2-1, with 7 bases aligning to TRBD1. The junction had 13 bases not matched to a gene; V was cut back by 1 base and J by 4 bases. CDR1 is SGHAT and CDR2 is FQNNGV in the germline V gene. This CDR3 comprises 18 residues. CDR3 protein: CASSLGTLRDSLYNEQFF. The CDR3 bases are TGTGCCAGCAGCTTAGGGACCCTCCGGGACAGCTTATACAATGAGCAGTTCTTC.

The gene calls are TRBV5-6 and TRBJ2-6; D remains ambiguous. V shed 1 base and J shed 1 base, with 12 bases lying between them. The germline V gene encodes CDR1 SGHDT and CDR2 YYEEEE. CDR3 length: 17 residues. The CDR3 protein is CASSLRQAWSGANVLTF. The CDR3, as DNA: TGTGCCAGCAGCTTGAGGCAGGCTTGGTCTGGGGCCAACGTCCTGACTTTC.

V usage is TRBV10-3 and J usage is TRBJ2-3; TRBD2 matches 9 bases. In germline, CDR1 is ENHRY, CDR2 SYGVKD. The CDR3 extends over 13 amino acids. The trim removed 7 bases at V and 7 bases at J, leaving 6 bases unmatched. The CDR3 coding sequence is TGTGCCATCAACGCGGGGGGGCATAATACGCAGTATTTT. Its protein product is CAINAGGHNTQYF.

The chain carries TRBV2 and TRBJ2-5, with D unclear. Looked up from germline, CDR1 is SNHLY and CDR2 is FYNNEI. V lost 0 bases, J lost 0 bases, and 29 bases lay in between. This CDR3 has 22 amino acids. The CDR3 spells CASSEAHLVTRSARPNQETQYF. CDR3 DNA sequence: TGTGCCAGCAGTGAAGCGCATCTCGTTACCCGCTCAGCGAGACCTAACCAAGAGACCCAGTACTTC.

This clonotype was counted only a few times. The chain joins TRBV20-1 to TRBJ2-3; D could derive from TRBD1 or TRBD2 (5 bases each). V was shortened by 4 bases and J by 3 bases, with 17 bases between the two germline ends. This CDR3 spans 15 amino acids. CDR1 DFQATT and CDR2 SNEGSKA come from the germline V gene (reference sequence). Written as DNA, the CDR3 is TGCAGTGCTACTGGGACCTCTTCTCAAACAGATACGCAGTATTTT. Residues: CSATGTSSQTDTQYF.

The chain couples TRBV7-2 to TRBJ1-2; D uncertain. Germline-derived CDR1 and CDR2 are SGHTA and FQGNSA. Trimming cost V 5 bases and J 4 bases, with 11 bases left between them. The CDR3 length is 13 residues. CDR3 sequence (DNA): TGTGCCAGCAGCGGATCCCTTGGCTATGGCTACACCTTC. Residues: CASSGSLGYGYTF.

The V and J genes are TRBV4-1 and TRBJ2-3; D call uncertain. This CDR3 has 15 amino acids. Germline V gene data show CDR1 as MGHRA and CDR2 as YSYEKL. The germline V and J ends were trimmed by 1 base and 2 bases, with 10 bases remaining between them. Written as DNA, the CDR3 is TGCGCCAGCAGCCAAGTCCTCGGCTCCACAGATACGCAGTATTTT. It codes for CASSQVLGSTDTQYF.

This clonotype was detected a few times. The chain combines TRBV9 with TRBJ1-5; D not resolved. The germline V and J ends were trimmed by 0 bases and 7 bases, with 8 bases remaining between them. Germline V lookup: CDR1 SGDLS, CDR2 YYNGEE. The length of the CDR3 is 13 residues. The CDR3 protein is CASSVGVDQPQHF. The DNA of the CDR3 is TGTGCCAGCAGCGTAGGAGTGGACCAGCCCCAGCATTTT.

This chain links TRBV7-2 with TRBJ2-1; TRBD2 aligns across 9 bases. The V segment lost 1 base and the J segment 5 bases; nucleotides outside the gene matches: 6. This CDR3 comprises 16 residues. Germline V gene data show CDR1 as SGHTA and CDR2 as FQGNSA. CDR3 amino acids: CASSLGASGANNEQFF. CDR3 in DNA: TGTGCCAGCAGCTTAGGGGCTAGCGGGGCGAACAATGAGCAGTTCTTC. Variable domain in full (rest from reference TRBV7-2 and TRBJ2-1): GAGVSQSPSNKVTEKGKDVELRCDPISGHTALYWYRQSLGQGLEFLIYFQGNSAPDKSGLPSDRFSAERTGGSVSTLTIQRTQQEDSAVYLCASSLGASGANNEQFFGPGTRLTVL.

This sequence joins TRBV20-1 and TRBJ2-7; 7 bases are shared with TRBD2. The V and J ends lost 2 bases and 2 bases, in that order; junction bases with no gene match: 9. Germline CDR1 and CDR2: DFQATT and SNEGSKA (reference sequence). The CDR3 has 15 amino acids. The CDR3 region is CSARSGLESAYEQYF. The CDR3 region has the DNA TGCAGTGCTAGATCCGGACTAGAAAGCGCCTACGAGCAGTACTTC.